Each of the 24 T cell receptor beta chains below was sequenced from the same sample in a study of post-analysis software for immune sequencing data. General study points: Five or six TRBV segments were more frequent in patients than controls; TRBV5-6, TRBV5-1 and TRBV20-1 belonged to this group.

The antigens these receptors bind are not known. Unique molecular identifiers tagged the TCR beta cDNA libraries. TCRdb re-derived calls from the PCR reads in MiXCR, one entry per CDR3 protein. This sample has about 680,000 distinct CDR3 sequences, with 55% to 70% found just once. Sequencing input: blood. The receptors were sampled from a girl under 10 years old with multiple sclerosis.

The chain couples TRBV6-2 or TRBV6-3 to TRBJ1-5; unclear D gene. V gave up 8 bases and J gave up 3 bases, with 11 bases separating them. CDR1 and CDR2 (germline): MNHEY, SVGEGT. The CDR3 length is 13 residues. The CDR3 sequence: CASASSTNQPQHF. CDR3 nucleotide sequence: TGTGCCAGCGCTAGTTCAACCAATCAGCCCCAGCATTTT.

The genes are TRBV18 and TRBJ2-1, with 10 bases lining up with TRBD2. From germline, CDR1 is KGHSH and CDR2 LQKENI. Losses at the gene ends were 0 bases for V and 10 bases for J; bases not matched to a gene: 6. The CDR3 loop spans 15 amino acids. The CDR3 reads CASSPPLAGDQEQFF. DNA for the CDR3: TGTGCCAGCTCACCACCCCTAGCGGGGGATCAGGAGCAGTTCTTC.

The V and J genes are TRBV6-1 and TRBJ2-7; the D gene is possibly TRBD1 (6 bases). V lost 6 bases to trimming and J lost 0 bases, with 12 bases between them. The CDR3 totals 14 residues. The germline gives CDR1 MNHNS, CDR2 SASEGT. The CDR3 nucleotides are TGTGCCAGCAGAAACAGGGCCTTCTCCTACGAGCAGTACTTC. This codes for CASRNRAFSYEQYF.

This clonotype was seen a handful of times. This chain links TRBV20-1 with TRBJ2-7; 9 bases line up with TRBD2. Germline V gene sequence: CDR1 DFQATT, CDR2 SNEGSKA (reference sequence). The CDR3 covers 13 residues. J was trimmed by 1 base and V by 3 bases; bases with no gene match: 1. CDR3 DNA sequence: TGCAGTGCTAGTACTAGCGGGTCCTACGAGCAGTACTTC. Residues: CSASTSGSYEQYF.

The chain has TRBV7-6 and TRBJ1-6, with D possibly TRBD1 on 5 matching bases. With 1 base removed from V and 7 bases from J, the gap between germline ends came to 11 bases. The CDR3 is 15 amino acids. Germline V CDR1 and CDR2: SGHVS, FNYEAQ. The CDR3 is CASSLVGGDNSPLHF. The CDR3, as DNA: TGTGCCAGCAGCTTAGTGGGCGGGGACAATTCACCCCTCCACTTT.

This clonotype was seen more than once but under ten times. The V gene is TRBV7-2, the J gene TRBJ2-2, with D unclear. Germline V gene data show CDR1 as SGHTA and CDR2 as FQGNSA. CDR3 length: 14 residues. V was pared by 2 bases and J by 5 bases, with 9 bases between. The CDR3: CASSLLGGTGELFF. The CDR3 DNA is TGTGCCAGCAGCTTACTCGGTGGGACCGGGGAGCTGTTTTTT.

This clonotype was seen a few times. The chain joins TRBV29-1 to TRBJ2-3; a weak D match, TRBD1 (5 bases). Per the germline V gene, CDR1 is SQVTM and CDR2 is ANQGSEA. The CDR3 has 15 amino acids. Trimming cost V 0 bases and J 0 bases, with 10 bases left between them. CDR3 amino acids: CSVEDRAESTDTQYF. CDR3 nucleotides: TGCAGCGTTGAAGACAGGGCCGAAAGCACAGATACGCAGTATTTT.

J is TRBJ2-5 and V is TRBV7-2, with D perhaps TRBD1 (6 bases). Germline assignment: CDR1 SGHTA and CDR2 FQGNSA. The CDR3 loop spans 17 amino acids. V was cut by 1 base and J by 1 base, with 16 bases left in between. In nucleotides, the CDR3 is TGTGCCAGCAGCTTAGAGGGACATACGAGATGCCAAGAGACCCAGTACTTC. This sequence encodes CASSLEGHTRCQETQYF.

This chain's CDR3 is CASSQGLSGYTF. CDR3 DNA sequence: TGTGCCAGCAGCCAAGGATTGTCCGGCTACACCTTC. The chain combines TRBV3-1 with TRBJ1-2; unclear D gene. Germline CDR1 reads LGHDT; CDR2 reads YNNKEL (reference sequence). The CDR3 loop spans 12 amino acids. Trimming pared 1 base from V and 8 bases from J, leaving 8 bases between.

This chain links TRBV12-3 or TRBV12-4 with TRBJ1-2; D uncertain. The CDR3 is made up of 12 amino acids. Trimming took off 7 bases at V and 2 bases at J, with 8 bases between the two ends. For the CDR3, the DNA is TGTGCCAGCATGGAGGGAAACTATGGCTACACCTTC. Translation: CASMEGNYGYTF.

This clonotype appeared a single time. V usage is TRBV4-3 and J usage is TRBJ2-1; D tentatively fits TRBD1 or TRBD2 (5 bases each). Deletions cut 1 base from V and 11 bases from J, with 15 bases between. Germline values: CDR1 LGHNA, CDR2 YSLEER. This CDR3 has 14 residues. The CDR3 DNA follows: TGCGCCAGCAGCCAAGTATTAGAAGGGACGCAGCAGTTCTTC. It yields the protein CASSQVLEGTQQFF.

A single count supports this clonotype. A much larger clone lies one base from this, so it may be a read error. This chain links TRBV20-1 with TRBJ2-3; 10 nucleotides align to TRBD2. The CDR3 consists of 15 residues. The germline V gene has CDR1 DFQATT and CDR2 SNEGSKA (reference sequence). CDR3 amino acids: CSARNWSGGADTRYF. The CDR3 DNA sequence: TGCAGTGCTAGAAATTGGAGCGGGGGGGCGGATACGCGGTATTTT.

This clonotype was counted only a few times. This chain uses TRBV20-1 with TRBJ2-7; 12 nucleotides match TRBD2. This CDR3 comprises 16 residues. The germline CDR1 and CDR2 sequences are DFQATT and SNEGSKA (reference sequence). Trimming cost V 6 bases and J 4 bases; bases outside gene matches: 13. The CDR3 spells CSAHATSGSPGYEQYF. The CDR3 nucleotides are TGCAGTGCACACGCGACTAGCGGGAGCCCGGGGTACGAGCAGTACTTC.

The V and J genes are TRBV7-3 and TRBJ2-1, with TRBD2 matching over 9 bases. CDR1 and CDR2 (germline): SGHTA, FQGTGA. Trimming cost V 5 bases and J 0 bases; bases outside gene matches: 2. The CDR3 runs 15 residues. For the CDR3, the DNA is TGTGCCAGCAGCAGGACTAGCGTCTCCTACAATGAGCAGTTCTTC. It encodes CASSRTSVSYNEQFF. Filled out from reference TRBV7-3 and TRBJ2-1, the complete variable domain reads GAGVSQTPSNKVTEKGKYVELRCDPISGHTALYWYRQSLGQGPEFLIYFQGTGAADDSGLPNDRFFAVRPEGSVSTLKIQRTERGDSAVYLCASSRTSVSYNEQFFGPGTRLTVL.

This rearrangement joins TRBV29-1 to TRBJ2-1; 9 bases align to TRBD2. This CDR3 has 15 amino acids. J was trimmed by 5 bases and V by 2 bases; bases with no gene match: 7. CDR1 is SQVTM and CDR2 is ANQGSEA in the germline V gene. CDR3 DNA sequence: TGCAGCGTTGAACGCGGCGGGGGGGCCGACAATGAGCAGTTCTTC. This sequence encodes CSVERGGGADNEQFF.

The genes are TRBV10-2 and TRBJ2-7; TRBD1 is a possible D gene (6 bases). Per germline, CDR1 WSHSY and CDR2 SAAADI. Trimming pared 6 bases from V and 0 bases from J, leaving 15 bases between. CDR3 length equals 15 residues. This CDR3 is CASSPGHRISYEQYF. The CDR3 DNA is TGCGCCAGCAGCCCGGGACATAGAATCTCCTACGAGCAGTACTTC.

V gene TRBV7-3 combines with J gene TRBJ2-1; 13 nucleotides agree with TRBD2. Germline CDR1 and CDR2: SGHTA and FQGTGA. Trimming removed 0 bases from V and 9 bases from J; junction bases left unmatched: 8. This CDR3 is built from 17 residues. CDR3 region: CASSLTGRGLAGVEQFF. The CDR3 nucleotides read TGTGCCAGCAGCTTAACCGGTCGCGGACTAGCGGGAGTTGAGCAGTTCTTC.

This clonotype has just one count. The rearrangement uses TRBV25-1 and TRBJ1-2; no definite D call. Trimming cost V 4 bases and J 7 bases, with 7 bases left between them. CDR1 and CDR2 (germline): MGHDK, SYGVNS. The CDR3 sequence is 11 residues long. CDR3 amino acids: CASSGGSGYTF. CDR3 bases: TGTGCCAGCAGTGGAGGGAGTGGCTACACCTTC.

This rearrangement joins TRBV25-1 to TRBJ2-7; TRBD2 agrees at 11 bases. The better agreement between TRBJ2-5 and the DNA end casts doubt on the J call. Germline V lookup: CDR1 MGHDK, CDR2 SYGVNS. This CDR3 has 16 amino acids. The chain's CDR3 is CASSGEGLAEAETQYF. CDR3 coding DNA: TGTGCCAGCAGCGGGGAGGGACTAGCGGAGGCAGAGACCCAGTACTTC.

V gene TRBV12-3 or TRBV12-4 combines with J gene TRBJ2-4, with 7 bases that match TRBD1. This CDR3 has 15 residues. The ends lost 6 bases at V and 7 bases at J; junction bases unmatched: 12. The DNA of the CDR3 is TGTGCCAGCAGCATAATCCGGGACAGCGCCAACATTCAGTACTTC. The encoded protein is CASSIIRDSANIQYF.

The chain couples TRBV4-1 to TRBJ2-5; D is possibly TRBD1 (5 bases). Germline assignment: CDR1 MGHRA and CDR2 YSYEKL. This CDR3 is 13 amino acids long. V lost 6 bases and J lost 5, with 13 bases in between. The CDR3 region is CASSQGVTETQYF. The CDR3 bases are TGCGCCAGCAGTCAGGGTGTGACGGAGACCCAGTACTTC.

This clonotype was counted only a few times. The V call is TRBV7-9, the J call TRBJ2-1; tentative D call: TRBD1 (5 bases). Trimming stripped 1 base from V and 8 bases from J, with 6 bases between. The CDR3 sequence is 12 residues long. CDR1 SEHNR and CDR2 FQNEAQ come from the germline V gene (reference sequence). In DNA form, the CDR3 reads TGTGCCAGCAGCTTAGGGGGCTATGAGCAGTTCTTC. This codes for CASSLGGYEQFF.

The chain links TRBV6-2 or TRBV6-3 to TRBJ2-3; 8 nucleotides align to TRBD1. Germline values: CDR1 MNHEY, CDR2 SVGEGT. This CDR3 is 14 amino acids long. V lost 6 bases and J lost 6; bases outside the gene matches: 8. The CDR3 here is CASSKDRVRDTQYF. The CDR3 nucleotides read TGTGCCAGCAGCAAGGACAGGGTCCGGGATACGCAGTATTTT.

The CDR3 DNA reads as TGTGCCAGCAGTTTGTGGGGCGCGGAAGGCTACACCTTC. Translated, it gives CASSLWGAEGYTF. The chain joins TRBV12-3 or TRBV12-4 to TRBJ1-2; a possible D gene is TRBD1 (5 bases). V dropped 3 bases and J dropped 8 bases, with 13 bases sitting between them. The CDR3 has 13 amino acids.